This entry lists 24 T cell receptor beta chains sequenced from one sample in a study of CD8 T cells in Susac syndrome. An input of roughly 0.45 to 1 ug of RNA was subjected to reverse transcription using random hexamers. One entry per CDR3 protein results from TCRdb running MiXCR on the immunoSEQ multiplex PCR reads. The table includes approximately 150,000 distinct CDR3 sequences, around 90% detected once. The sample was CD4+ T cells from PBMCs. The source is a human donor in good health.

V and J are TRBV2 and TRBJ1-1; no clear D gene. Trimming left V 7 bases short and J 0 bases short, with 6 bases between. This CDR3 region has 12 residues. The germline CDR1 and CDR2 sequences are SNHLY and FYNNEI. The CDR3 nucleotides are TGTGCCAGCACCGGAGTGAACACTGAAGCTTTCTTT. Translating gives CASTGVNTEAFF.

The rearrangement uses TRBV14 and TRBJ2-1; 14 positions agree with TRBD2. J lost 8 bases, V lost 2 bases, and 8 bases had no gene match. The CDR3 sequence is 17 residues long. From germline, CDR1 is SGHDN and CDR2 FVKESK. The CDR3 sequence: CASSQKLRLAGGHEQFF. For the CDR3, the DNA is TGTGCCAGCAGCCAAAAGTTGAGACTAGCGGGAGGGCATGAGCAGTTCTTC. The entire variable domain, with the rest obtained from reference TRBV14 and TRBJ2-1, is as follows: EAGVTQFPSHSVIEKGQTVTLRCDPISGHDNLYWYRRVMGKEIKFLLHFVKESKQDESGMPNNRFLAERTGGTYSTLKVQPAELEDSGVYFCASSQKLRLAGGHEQFFGPGTRLTVL.

The chain recombines TRBV7-9 with TRBJ1-4; 7 bases agree with TRBD1. V trimming: 0 bases; J trimming: 8 bases; junction bases outside the gene matches: 9. CDR1 is SEHNR and CDR2 is FQNEAQ in the germline V gene (reference sequence). The CDR3 has 16 residues. Here the CDR3 DNA reads TGTGCCAGCAGCTTAGCGCGGAGACAGGGTGGGGAAAAACTGTTTTTT. As protein: CASSLARRQGGEKLFF.

The chain is built from TRBV24-1 and TRBJ2-7; no definite D call. Looked up from germline, CDR1 is KGHDR and CDR2 is SFDVKD. The CDR3 extends over 12 amino acids. V lost 6 bases and J 1 base, leaving 6 bases between the germline ends. CDR3 sequence (DNA): TGTGCCACCAGTAAGGATTCCTACGAGCAGTACTTC. Protein sequence: CATSKDSYEQYF.

The chain carries TRBV14 and TRBJ2-6; D unclear. CDR1 and CDR2 (germline): SGHDN, FVKESK. CDR3 size: 16 residues. With 1 base removed from V and 4 bases from J, the gap between germline ends came to 11 bases. The CDR3 region has the DNA TGTGCCAGCAGCCAAGTACCGGGCGTGGGGGCCAACGTCCTGACTTTC. Translated: CASSQVPGVGANVLTF.

In DNA, the CDR3 is TGCGCCAGCAGCCAAGGCCACCTCTTCACAGATACGCAGTATTTT. Encoded protein: CASSQGHLFTDTQYF. The V call is TRBV4-3, the J call TRBJ2-3, with no clear D. V was cut by 1 base and J by 2 bases, with 10 bases left in between. This CDR3 contains 15 residues. In germline, CDR1 is LGHNA, CDR2 YSLEER.

This chain joins TRBV6-6 and TRBJ2-7; D ambiguous. Germline-derived CDR1 and CDR2 are MNHNY and SVGAGI (reference sequence). CDR3 length equals 12 residues. V gave up 8 bases and J gave up 0 bases, with 8 bases separating them. CDR3 sequence: CASGPSSYEQYF. In DNA, the CDR3 is TGTGCCAGCGGACCCAGCTCCTACGAGCAGTACTTC.

The table lists this clonotype with a count of one. This chain uses TRBV7-7 with TRBJ2-1; 7 bases agree with TRBD2. The V segment lost 1 base and the J segment 6 bases; nucleotides outside the gene matches: 6. The germline CDR1 and CDR2 sequences are SSHAT and FNYEAQ (reference sequence). CDR3 length: 15 amino acids. The CDR3 nucleotides are TGTGCCAGCAGCTTAGACGGACTAGGAACCAATGAGCAGTTCTTC. Its translation: CASSLDGLGTNEQFF.

The genes are TRBV18 and TRBJ1-2, with 7 bases identical to TRBD1. This CDR3 spans 15 amino acids. From germline, CDR1 is KGHSH and CDR2 LQKENI. V lost 1 base to trimming and J lost 7 bases; unmatched junction nucleotides: 9. CDR3 region: CASSPRTGNTRGYTF. CDR3 DNA: TGTGCCAGCTCACCACGGACAGGCAACACTCGTGGCTACACCTTC.

J is TRBJ2-5 and V is TRBV5-1; a possible D gene is TRBD2 (6 bases). Germline CDR1 reads SGHRS; CDR2 reads YFSETQ. The CDR3 is made up of 14 amino acids. Trimming stripped 5 bases from V and 2 bases from J, with 13 bases between. CDR3 DNA sequence: TGCGCCAGCAGTGAAGATGGGGGGCAAGAGACCCAGTACTTC. It is translated as CASSEDGGQETQYF.

The chain recombines TRBV5-1 with TRBJ2-2; TRBD2 is a possible D gene (6 bases). Germline CDR1 reads SGHRS; CDR2 reads YFSETQ. Trimming shortened V by 2 bases and J by 5 bases, and 10 bases separated the two germline ends. The CDR3 covers 14 residues. In nucleotides, the CDR3 is TGCGCCAGCAGCTTTGTTAGCGGAACCGGGGAGCTGTTTTTT. This encodes CASSFVSGTGELFF.

This clonotype has just one count. This rearrangement joins TRBV5-1 to TRBJ1-2, with D possibly matching TRBD1 (5 bases). The CDR3 covers 14 residues. CDR1 and CDR2 from the germline V gene are SGHRS and YFSETQ. Trimming cost V 3 bases and J 6 bases, with 15 bases left between them. In DNA, the CDR3 is TGCGCCAGCAGCTCCTCCCGGGGGAGTAATGGCTACACCTTC. Protein: CASSSSRGSNGYTF.

This rearrangement joins TRBV5-1 to TRBJ2-5; TRBD2 matches at 13 bases. This CDR3 spans 17 amino acids. V lost 3 bases to trimming and J lost 5 bases; unmatched junction nucleotides: 10. CDR1 and CDR2 from the germline V gene are SGHRS and YFSETQ. CDR3 coding DNA: TGCGCCAGCAGCTGGGGGCTTGGACTAGCGGGAGCGGAGACCCAGTACTTC. Translating it yields CASSWGLGLAGAETQYF.

The CDR3 DNA is TGTGCCAGTAGGTTCGGGGGAGAAGAGACCCAGTACTTC. Its translation: CASRFGGEETQYF. This chain connects TRBV19 to TRBJ2-5; D may be TRBD2 (6 bases). The CDR3 has 13 residues. Trimming took off 6 bases at V and 3 bases at J, with 11 bases between the two ends. Germline V lookup: CDR1 LNHDA, CDR2 SQIVND (reference sequence).

The chain joins TRBV6-6 to TRBJ2-7, with a weak D call TRBD1 (7 bases). This CDR3 comprises 15 residues. The V end lost 5 bases, the J end lost 0 bases, and 14 bases lay between the germline ends. The germline gives CDR1 MNHNY, CDR2 SVGAGI (reference sequence). The CDR3 coding sequence is TGTGCCAGCAGTCCTGGCGGGACAGTCTCCTACGAGCAGTACTTC. This translates into CASSPGGTVSYEQYF.

On this clonotype: A junction boundary mismatches the germline segment, possibly from a read error. The chain uses TRBV19 and TRBJ2-4, with no clear D. Germline V gene sequence: CDR1 LNHDA, CDR2 SQIVND (reference sequence). The CDR3 covers 13 residues. CDR3 in DNA: TGTGCCAGTAGTAGCACAGCCCAAAACATTCAGTACTTC. Translating gives CASSSTAQNIQYF.

V usage is TRBV5-1 and J usage is TRBJ2-4; no clear D gene. There are 12 residues in the CDR3. Trimming removed 3 bases at V and 3 bases at J, with 4 bases between. Germline V CDR1 and CDR2: SGHRS, YFSETQ. The CDR3 nucleotides are TGCGCCAGCAGCTCCGACAAAAACATTCAGTACTTC. It translates to CASSSDKNIQYF.

This chain uses TRBV20-1 with TRBJ1-1; TRBD1 agrees at 7 bases. CDR3 length: 12 amino acids. Trimming took 3 bases from V and 3 from J; bases not matched to a gene: 1. Per germline, CDR1 DFQATT and CDR2 SNEGSKA (reference sequence). For the CDR3, the DNA is TGCAGTGCTAGCCAGGGGGACACTGAAGCTTTCTTT. It translates to CSASQGDTEAFF.

The chain has TRBV10-1 and TRBJ2-2; no definite D call. V was clipped by 6 bases and J by 0 bases, with 11 bases between them. Germline V lookup: CDR1 WNHNN, CDR2 SYGVQD (reference sequence). The length of the CDR3 is 15 residues. In DNA form, the CDR3 reads TGCGCCAGCAGCCGAAGGGCAGCGAACACCGGGGAGCTGTTTTTT. Its protein product is CASSRRAANTGELFF.

The rearrangement joins TRBV20-1 to TRBJ2-1; D is undetermined. From germline, CDR1 is DFQATT and CDR2 SNEGSKA (reference sequence). V was cut by 2 bases and J by 3 bases, with 11 bases left in between. This CDR3 comprises 14 residues. In nucleotides, the CDR3 is TGCAGTGCTAGACGCATATTGGGCTACAATGAGCAGTTCTTC. Its protein product is CSARRILGYNEQFF.

This sequence joins TRBV13 and TRBJ1-1; 7 nucleotides match TRBD1. V lost 3 bases and J lost 0; bases outside the gene matches: 4. The CDR3 runs 15 residues. The germline CDR1 and CDR2 sequences are PRHDT and FYEKMQ (reference sequence). CDR3 residues: CASSFSGQMNTEAFF. CDR3 coding DNA: TGTGCCAGCAGCTTCTCGGGACAGATGAACACTGAAGCTTTCTTT. Looking up the rest from reference TRBV13 and TRBJ1-1 gives the full variable domain: AAGVIQSPRHLIKEKRETATLKCYPIPRHDTVYWYQQGPGQDPQFLISFYEKMQSDKGSIPDRFSAQQFSDYHSELNMSSLELGDSALYFCASSFSGQMNTEAFFGQGTRLTVV.

The rearrangement links TRBV14 to TRBJ2-2, with D possibly matching TRBD1 (6 bases). The CDR3 length is 17 residues. Trimming took 0 bases from V and 0 from J, leaving 11 bases between them. Germline assignment: CDR1 SGHDN and CDR2 FVKESK. CDR3 in DNA: TGTGCCAGCAGCCAAGATCTTGGGACATCGAACACCGGGGAGCTGTTTTTT. Its translation is CASSQDLGTSNTGELFF.

A single count supports this clonotype. V is TRBV5-1 and J is TRBJ2-2, with no clear D. The germline V gene has CDR1 SGHRS and CDR2 YFSETQ. The CDR3 covers 14 residues. Deletions cut 0 bases from V and 4 bases from J, with 7 bases between. The DNA for the CDR3 is TGCGCCAGCAGCTTGGCCTACGGCACCGGGGAGCTGTTTTTT. Protein product: CASSLAYGTGELFF.

The gene calls are TRBV28 and TRBJ1-2, with TRBD1 matching over 10 bases. V gave up 7 bases and J gave up 5 bases; unmatched junction bases: 7. CDR1 and CDR2 (germline): MDHEN, SYDVKM. The CDR3 runs to 14 residues. DNA of the CDR3: TGTGCCAGCACCGTGGACAGGGGGGCGTATGGCTACACCTTC. Translating gives CASTVDRGAYGYTF.